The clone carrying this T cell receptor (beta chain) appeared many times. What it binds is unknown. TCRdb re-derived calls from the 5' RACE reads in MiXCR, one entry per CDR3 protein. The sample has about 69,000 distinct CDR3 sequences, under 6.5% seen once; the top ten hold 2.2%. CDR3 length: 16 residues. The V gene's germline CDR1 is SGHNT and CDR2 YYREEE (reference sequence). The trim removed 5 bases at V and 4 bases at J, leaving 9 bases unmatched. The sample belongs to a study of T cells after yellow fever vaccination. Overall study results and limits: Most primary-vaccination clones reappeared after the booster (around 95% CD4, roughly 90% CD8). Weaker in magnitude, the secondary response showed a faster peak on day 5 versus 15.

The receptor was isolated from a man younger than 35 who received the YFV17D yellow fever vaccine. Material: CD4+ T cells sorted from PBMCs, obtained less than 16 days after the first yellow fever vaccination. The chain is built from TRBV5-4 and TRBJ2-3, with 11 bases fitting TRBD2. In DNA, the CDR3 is TGTGCCAGCAGTAGTTCCGGGACTAGCGGCTCAGATACGCAGTATTTT. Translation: CASSSSGTSGSDTQYF. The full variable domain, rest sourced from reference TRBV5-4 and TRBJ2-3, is ETGVTQSPTHLIKTRGQQVTLRCSSQSGHNTVSWYQQALGQGPQFIFQYYREEENGRGNFPPRFSGLQFPNYSSELNVNALELDDSALYLCASSSSGTSGSDTQYFGPGTRLTVL.